The subject of this entry is one TCR beta chain. Donors of Cohort 3 who recovered were those that had two negative PCRs, clearance, or symptom resolution. The data were obtained in a study of blood T cell repertoires in COVID-19. Generated by immunoSEQ multiplex PCR, the TCRdb table keeps only in-frame clones and is missing some. The data show around 330,000 clones, over 75% seen once. The junction had 7 bases not matched to a gene; V was cut back by 4 bases and J by 4 bases. The CDR3 is 16 amino acids. CDR1 LGHDT and CDR2 YNNKEL come from the germline V gene (reference sequence). The sequencing sample was made of PBMCs or T cells enriched from blood (not recorded which). The clonotype comes from a woman aged 40-49 years who had recovered from COVID-19. The genes are TRBV3-1 (or the pseudogene TRBV3-2) and TRBJ2-5, with TRBD2 identical over 12 bases. DNA for the CDR3: TGTGCCAGCAGCCCGCTAGCGGGGGGGCCTTTAGAGACCCAGTACTTC. This codes for CASSPLAGGPLETQYF.